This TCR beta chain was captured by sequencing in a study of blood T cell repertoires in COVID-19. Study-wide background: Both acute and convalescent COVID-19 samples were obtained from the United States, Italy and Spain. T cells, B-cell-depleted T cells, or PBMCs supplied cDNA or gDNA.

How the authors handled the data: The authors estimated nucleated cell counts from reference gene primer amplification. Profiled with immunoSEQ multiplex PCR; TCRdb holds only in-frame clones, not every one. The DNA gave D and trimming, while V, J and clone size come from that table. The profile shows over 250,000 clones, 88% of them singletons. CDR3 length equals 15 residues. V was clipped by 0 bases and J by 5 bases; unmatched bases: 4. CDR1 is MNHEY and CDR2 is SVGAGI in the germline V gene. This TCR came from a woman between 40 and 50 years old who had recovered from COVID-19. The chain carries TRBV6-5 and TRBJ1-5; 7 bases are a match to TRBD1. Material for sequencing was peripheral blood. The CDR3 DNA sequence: TGTGCCAGCAGTTACTCGAAACAGGGGCATCAGCCCCAGCATTTT. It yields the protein CASSYSKQGHQPQHF.